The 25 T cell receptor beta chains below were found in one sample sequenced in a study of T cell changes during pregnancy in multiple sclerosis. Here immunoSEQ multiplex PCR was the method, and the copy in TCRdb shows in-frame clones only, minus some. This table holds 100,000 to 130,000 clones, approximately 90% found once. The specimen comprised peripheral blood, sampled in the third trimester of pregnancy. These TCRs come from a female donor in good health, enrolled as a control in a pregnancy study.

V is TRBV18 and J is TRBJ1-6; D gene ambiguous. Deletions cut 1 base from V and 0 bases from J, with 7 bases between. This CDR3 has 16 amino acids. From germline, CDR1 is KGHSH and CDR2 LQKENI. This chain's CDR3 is CASSPLGSSYNSPLHF. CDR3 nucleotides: TGTGCCAGCTCACCACTCGGGAGCTCCTATAATTCACCCCTCCACTTT.

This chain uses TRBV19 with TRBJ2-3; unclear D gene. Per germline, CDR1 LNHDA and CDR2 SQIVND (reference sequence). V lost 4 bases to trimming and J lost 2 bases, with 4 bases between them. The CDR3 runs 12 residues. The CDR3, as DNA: TGTGCCAGTAGTACCTACACAGATACGCAGTATTTT. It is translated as CASSTYTDTQYF.

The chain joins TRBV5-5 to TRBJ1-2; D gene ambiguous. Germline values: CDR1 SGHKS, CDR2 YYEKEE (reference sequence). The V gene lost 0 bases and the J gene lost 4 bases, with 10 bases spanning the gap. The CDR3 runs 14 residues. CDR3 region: CASSLDSLLYGYTF. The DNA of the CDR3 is TGTGCCAGCAGCTTGGACAGTCTGCTCTATGGCTACACCTTC.

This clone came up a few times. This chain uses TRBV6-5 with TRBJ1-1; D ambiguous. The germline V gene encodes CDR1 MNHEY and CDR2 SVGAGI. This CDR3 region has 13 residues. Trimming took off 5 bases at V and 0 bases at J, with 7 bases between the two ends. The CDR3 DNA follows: TGTGCCAGCAGTCGGGGATTGAACACTGAAGCTTTCTTT. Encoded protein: CASSRGLNTEAFF.

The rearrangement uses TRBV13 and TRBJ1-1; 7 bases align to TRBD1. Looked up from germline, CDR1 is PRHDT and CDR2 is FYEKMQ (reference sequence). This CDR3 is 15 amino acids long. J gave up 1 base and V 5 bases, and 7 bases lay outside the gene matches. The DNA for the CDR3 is TGTGCCAGCAGCCCCCAGGGACAGACGAACACTGAAGCTTTCTTT. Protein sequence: CASSPQGQTNTEAFF.

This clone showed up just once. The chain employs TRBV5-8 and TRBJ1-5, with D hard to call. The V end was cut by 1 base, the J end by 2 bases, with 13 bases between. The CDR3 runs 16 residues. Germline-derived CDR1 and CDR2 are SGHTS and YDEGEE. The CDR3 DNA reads TGTGCCAGCAGCTTGACCGCCACCTCGGGCAATCAGCCCCAGCATTTT. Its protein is CASSLTATSGNQPQHF. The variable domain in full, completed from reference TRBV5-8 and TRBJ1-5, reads EAGVTQSPTHLIKTRGQQATLRCSPISGHTSVYWYQQALGLGLQFLLWYDEGEERNRGNFPPRFSGRQFPNYSSELNVNALELEDSALYLCASSLTATSGNQPQHFGDGTRLSIL.

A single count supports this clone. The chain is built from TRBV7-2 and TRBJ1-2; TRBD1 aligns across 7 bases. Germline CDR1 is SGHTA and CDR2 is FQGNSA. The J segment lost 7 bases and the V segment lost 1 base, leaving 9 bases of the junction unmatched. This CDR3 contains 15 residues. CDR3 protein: CASSLDQAGGSGYTF. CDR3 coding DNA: TGTGCCAGCAGCTTAGATCAGGCAGGGGGTAGTGGCTACACCTTC. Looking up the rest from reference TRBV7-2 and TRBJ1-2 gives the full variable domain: GAGVSQSPSNKVTEKGKDVELRCDPISGHTALYWYRQSLGQGLEFLIYFQGNSAPDKSGLPSDRFSAERTGGSVSTLTIQRTQQEDSAVYLCASSLDQAGGSGYTFGSGTRLTVV.

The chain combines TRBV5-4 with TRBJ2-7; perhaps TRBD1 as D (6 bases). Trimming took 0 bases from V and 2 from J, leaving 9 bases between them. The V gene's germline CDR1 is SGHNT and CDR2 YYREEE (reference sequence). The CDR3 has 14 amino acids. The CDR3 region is CASSLGYRAYEQYF. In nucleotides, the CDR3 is TGTGCCAGCAGCTTGGGGTACAGGGCCTACGAGCAGTACTTC.

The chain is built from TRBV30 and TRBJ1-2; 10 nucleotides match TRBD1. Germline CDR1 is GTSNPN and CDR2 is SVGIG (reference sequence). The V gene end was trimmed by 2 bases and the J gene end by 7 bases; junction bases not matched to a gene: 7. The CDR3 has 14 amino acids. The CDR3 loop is CAWSMTGGAFGYTF. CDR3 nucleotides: TGTGCCTGGAGTATGACAGGGGGCGCGTTTGGCTACACCTTC.

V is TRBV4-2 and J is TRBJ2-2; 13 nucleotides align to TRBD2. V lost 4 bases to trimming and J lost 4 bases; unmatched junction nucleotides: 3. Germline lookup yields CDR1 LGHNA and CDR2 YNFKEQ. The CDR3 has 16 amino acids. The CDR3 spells CASSRTSGGATGELFF. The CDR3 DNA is TGTGCCAGCAGCCGAACTAGCGGGGGGGCCACCGGGGAGCTGTTTTTT.

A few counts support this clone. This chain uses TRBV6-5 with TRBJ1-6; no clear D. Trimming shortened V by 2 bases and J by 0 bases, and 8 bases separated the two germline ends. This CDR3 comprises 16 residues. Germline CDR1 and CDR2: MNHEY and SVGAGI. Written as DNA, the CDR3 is TGTGCCAGCAGTTACGTTCACAGCTCCTATAATTCACCCCTCCACTTT. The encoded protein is CASSYVHSSYNSPLHF.

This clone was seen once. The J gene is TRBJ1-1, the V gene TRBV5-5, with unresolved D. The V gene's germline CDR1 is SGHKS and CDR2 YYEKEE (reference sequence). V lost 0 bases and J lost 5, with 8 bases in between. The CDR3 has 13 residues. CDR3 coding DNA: TGTGCCAGCAGCTTGGACCGGGGAACTGAAGCTTTCTTT. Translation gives CASSLDRGTEAFF.

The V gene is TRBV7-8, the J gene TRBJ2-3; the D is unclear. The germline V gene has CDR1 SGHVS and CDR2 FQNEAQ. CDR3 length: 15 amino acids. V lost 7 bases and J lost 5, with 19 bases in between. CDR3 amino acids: CASIAVTPPEDTQYF. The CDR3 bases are TGTGCCAGCATCGCCGTGACTCCACCAGAAGATACGCAGTATTTT.

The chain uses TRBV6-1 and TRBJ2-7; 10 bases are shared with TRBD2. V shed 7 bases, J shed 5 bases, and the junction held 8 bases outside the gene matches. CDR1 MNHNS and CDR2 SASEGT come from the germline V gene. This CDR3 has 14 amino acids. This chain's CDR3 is CASIEVAGGDEQYF. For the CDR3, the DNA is TGTGCCAGCATCGAGGTAGCGGGGGGCGACGAGCAGTACTTC.

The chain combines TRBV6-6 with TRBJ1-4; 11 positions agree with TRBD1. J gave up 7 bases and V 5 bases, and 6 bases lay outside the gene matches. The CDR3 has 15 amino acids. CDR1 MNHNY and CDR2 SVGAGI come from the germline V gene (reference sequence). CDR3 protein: CASSIGQGAGEKLFF. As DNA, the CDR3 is TGTGCCAGCAGTATAGGACAGGGGGCTGGTGAAAAACTGTTTTTT.

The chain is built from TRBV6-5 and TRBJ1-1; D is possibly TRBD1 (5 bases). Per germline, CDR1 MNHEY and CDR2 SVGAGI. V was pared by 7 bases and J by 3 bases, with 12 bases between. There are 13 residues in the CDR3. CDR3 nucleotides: TGTGCCAGCATCCCGCGGGGGGACACTGAAGCTTTCTTT. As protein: CASIPRGDTEAFF.

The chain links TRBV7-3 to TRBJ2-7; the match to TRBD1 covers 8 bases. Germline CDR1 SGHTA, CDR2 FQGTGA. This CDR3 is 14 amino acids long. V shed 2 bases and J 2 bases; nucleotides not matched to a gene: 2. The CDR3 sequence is CASSLAGQAYEQYF. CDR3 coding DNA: TGTGCCAGCAGCTTAGCGGGACAGGCCTACGAGCAGTACTTC.

The CDR3 DNA reads as TGTGCCAGCGAAAGCGGGGCAAAGAACACCGGGGAGCTGTTTTTT. This gives the protein CASESGAKNTGELFF. The V gene is TRBV18, the J gene TRBJ2-2; 7 bases align to TRBD2. The CDR3 sequence is 15 residues long. Trimming removed 8 bases from V and 1 base from J; junction bases left unmatched: 7. Germline lookup yields CDR1 KGHSH and CDR2 LQKENI.

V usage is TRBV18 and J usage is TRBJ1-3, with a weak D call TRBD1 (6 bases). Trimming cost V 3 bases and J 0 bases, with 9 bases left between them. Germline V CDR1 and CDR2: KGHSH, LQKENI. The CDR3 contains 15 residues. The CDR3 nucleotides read TGTGCCAGCTCACCCGGACAGATCTCTGGAAACACCATATATTTT. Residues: CASSPGQISGNTIYF. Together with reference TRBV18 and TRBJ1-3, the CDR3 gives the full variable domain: NAGVMQNPRHLVRRRGQEARLRCSPMKGHSHVYWYRQLPEEGLKFMVYLQKENIIDESGMPKERFSAEFPKEGPSILRIQQVVRGDSAAYFCASSPGQISGNTIYFGEGSWLTVV.

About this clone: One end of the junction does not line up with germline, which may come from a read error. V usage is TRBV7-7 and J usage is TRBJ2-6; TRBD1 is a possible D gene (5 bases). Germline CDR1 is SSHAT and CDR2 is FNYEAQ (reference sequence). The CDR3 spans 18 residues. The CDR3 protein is CASSSSDIRSTGANVLTF. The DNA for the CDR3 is TGTGCTAGCAGCTCTTCGGACATACGAAGTACTGGGGCCAACGTCCTGACTTTC.

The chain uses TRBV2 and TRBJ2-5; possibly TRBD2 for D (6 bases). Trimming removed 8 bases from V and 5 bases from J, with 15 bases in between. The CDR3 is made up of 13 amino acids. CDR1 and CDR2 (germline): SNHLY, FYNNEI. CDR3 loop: CASARASGETQYF. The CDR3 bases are TGTGCCAGCGCCCGGGCCAGCGGGGAGACCCAGTACTTC.

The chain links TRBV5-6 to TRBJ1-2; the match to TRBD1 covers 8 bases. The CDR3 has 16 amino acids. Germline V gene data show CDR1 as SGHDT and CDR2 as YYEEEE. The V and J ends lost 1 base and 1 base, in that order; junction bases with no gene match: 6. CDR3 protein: CASSLTGGNFNYGYTF. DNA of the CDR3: TGTGCCAGCAGCTTGACAGGGGGGAACTTTAACTATGGCTACACCTTC.

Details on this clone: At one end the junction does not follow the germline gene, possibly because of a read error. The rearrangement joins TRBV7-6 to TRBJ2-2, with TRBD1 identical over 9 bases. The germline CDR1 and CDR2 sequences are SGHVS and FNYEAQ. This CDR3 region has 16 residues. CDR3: CAGSSRDRVNTGELFF. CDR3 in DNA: TGTGCCGGCAGTAGCCGGGACAGGGTTAACACCGGGGAGCTGTTTTTT.

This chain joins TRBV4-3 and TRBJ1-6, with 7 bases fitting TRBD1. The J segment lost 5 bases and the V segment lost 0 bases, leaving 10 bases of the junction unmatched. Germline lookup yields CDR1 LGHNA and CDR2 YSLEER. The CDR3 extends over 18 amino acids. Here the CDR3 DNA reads TGCGCCAGCAGCCAAGATAAAAAGAGGGGGCCCGATAATTCACCCCTCCACTTT. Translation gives CASSQDKKRGPDNSPLHF.

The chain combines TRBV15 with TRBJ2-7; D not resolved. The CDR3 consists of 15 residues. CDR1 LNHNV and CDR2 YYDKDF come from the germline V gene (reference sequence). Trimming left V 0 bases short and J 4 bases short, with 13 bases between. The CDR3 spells CATSRDRAKIYEQYF. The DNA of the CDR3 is TGTGCCACCAGCAGAGACAGAGCGAAGATTTACGAGCAGTACTTC.